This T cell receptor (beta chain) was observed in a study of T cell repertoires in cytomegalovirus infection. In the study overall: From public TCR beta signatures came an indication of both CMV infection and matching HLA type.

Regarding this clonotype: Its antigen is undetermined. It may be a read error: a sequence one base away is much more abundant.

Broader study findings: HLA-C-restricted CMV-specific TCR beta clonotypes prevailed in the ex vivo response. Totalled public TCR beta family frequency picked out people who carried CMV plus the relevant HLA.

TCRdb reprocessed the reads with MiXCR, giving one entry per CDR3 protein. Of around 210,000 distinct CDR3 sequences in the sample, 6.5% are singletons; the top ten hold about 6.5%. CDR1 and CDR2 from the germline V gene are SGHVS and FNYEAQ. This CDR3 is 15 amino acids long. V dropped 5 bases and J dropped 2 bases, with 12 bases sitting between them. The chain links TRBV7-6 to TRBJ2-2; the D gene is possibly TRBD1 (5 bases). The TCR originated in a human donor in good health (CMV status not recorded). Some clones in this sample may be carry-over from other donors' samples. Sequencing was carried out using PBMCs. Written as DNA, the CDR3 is TGTGCCAGCAGCCAGAATCGGACAAACACCGGGGAGCTGTTTTTT. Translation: CASSQNRTNTGELFF.